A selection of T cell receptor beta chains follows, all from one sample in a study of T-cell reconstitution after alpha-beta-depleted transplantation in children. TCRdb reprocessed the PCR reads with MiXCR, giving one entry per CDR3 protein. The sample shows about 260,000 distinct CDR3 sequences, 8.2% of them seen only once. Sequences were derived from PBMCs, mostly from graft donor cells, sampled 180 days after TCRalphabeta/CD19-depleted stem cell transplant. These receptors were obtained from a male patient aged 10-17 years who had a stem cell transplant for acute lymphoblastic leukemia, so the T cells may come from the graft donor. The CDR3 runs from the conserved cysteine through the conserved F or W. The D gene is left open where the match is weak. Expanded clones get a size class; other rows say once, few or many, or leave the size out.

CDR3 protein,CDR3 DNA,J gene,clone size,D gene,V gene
CSATPSYNEQFF,TGCAGCGCCACCCCGAGCTACAATGAGCAGTTCTTC,TRBJ2-1,many,-,TRBV29-1
CASSFRGQLSNTEAFF,TGTGCCAGCAGCTTTAGGGGGCAGTTATCGAACACTGAAGCTTTCTTT,TRBJ1-1,many,TRBD1,TRBV5-6
CATSRDRGALNTEAFF,TGTGCCACCAGCAGAGATCGGGGGGCGTTGAACACTGAAGCTTTCTTT,TRBJ1-1,many,-,TRBV15
CASSLVPGASGRVDTQYF,TGTGCCAGCAGCTTAGTACCTGGAGCTAGCGGGAGGGTAGATACGCAGTATTTT,TRBJ2-3,many,TRBD2,TRBV7-8
CASSLGTSNTEAFF,TGCGCCAGCAGCCTCGGGACGTCGAACACTGAAGCTTTCTTT,TRBJ1-1,many,-,TRBV5-1
CASRGAEEVTGELFF,TGTGCCAGCAGAGGGGCGGAGGAGGTAACCGGGGAGCTGTTTTTT,TRBJ2-2,many,-,TRBV28
CASSYWATYQETQYF,TGTGCCAGCAGTTATTGGGCCACGTACCAAGAGACCCAGTACTTC,TRBJ2-5,many,-,TRBV6-5
CASSLMVGASVSTDTQYF,TGTGCCAGCAGTTTAATGGTGGGGGCTAGCGTTAGCACAGATACGCAGTATTTT,TRBJ2-3,many,-,TRBV28
CASSYSRHSNQPQHF,TGTGCCAGCAGTTACAGCAGACATTCCAATCAGCCCCAGCATTTT,TRBJ1-5,many,-,TRBV6-5
CASSDLGLYTF,TGTGCCAGCAGTGATCTGGGGCTCTACACCTTC,TRBJ1-2,many,-,TRBV25-1
CAISGLAVTDTQYF,TGTGCCATCAGCGGACTAGCGGTCACAGATACGCAGTATTTT,TRBJ2-3,many,TRBD2,TRBV10-3
CASSPRLGTSGSSTDTQYF,TGTGCCAGCAGTCCCCGTCTCGGGACTAGCGGGAGTAGCACAGATACGCAGTATTTT,TRBJ2-3,many,TRBD2,TRBV6-1
CASTSWATNEKLFF,TGTGCCAGTACCTCATGGGCAACTAATGAAAAACTGTTTTTT,TRBJ1-4,many,-,TRBV7-2
CASSPQWASGLHEQYF,TGTGCCAGCTCACCTCAATGGGCTAGCGGCCTCCACGAGCAGTACTTC,TRBJ2-7,-,TRBD2,TRBV18
CSARNSGRGTDTQYF,TGCAGTGCTAGGAACAGCGGGAGGGGGACAGATACGCAGTATTTT,TRBJ2-3,many,TRBD2,TRBV20-1
CASSLIRQGAYEQYF,TGTGCCAGCTCGTTAATCCGACAGGGAGCCTACGAGCAGTACTTC,TRBJ2-7,many,TRBD1,TRBV18
CASSLGTGSSYEQYF,TGTGCCAGCAGCTTAGGAACCGGGAGTTCCTACGAGCAGTACTTC,TRBJ2-7,many,-,TRBV13
CASSLASEQYF,TGTGCCAGCAGTTTAGCTAGCGAGCAGTACTTC,TRBJ2-7,many,-,TRBV12-3/TRBV12-4
CASTSNVGHKSYEQYF,TGTGCCAGCACCTCTAACGTGGGGCACAAGTCCTACGAGCAGTACTTC,TRBJ2-7,many,-,TRBV7-9
CASSPVSGPAGKYYNEQFF,TGTGCCAGCTCACCAGTATCAGGCCCAGCGGGAAAATACTACAATGAGCAGTTCTTC,TRBJ2-1,-,TRBD2,TRBV18
CSVEDLEGQGHGYTF,TGCAGCGTTGAAGATCTTGAGGGGCAGGGGCATGGCTACACCTTC,TRBJ1-2,few,-,TRBV29-1
CASSRDSTYEQYF,TGTGCCAGCAGCCGGGACAGTACCTACGAGCAGTACTTC,TRBJ2-7,many,TRBD1,TRBV13
CASRPTRDTGELFF,TGTGCCAGCAGGCCGACTAGAGACACCGGGGAGCTGTTTTTT,TRBJ2-2,many,-,TRBV14
CATDRFGDYGYTF,TGTGCCACAGACAGATTTGGGGACTATGGCTACACCTTC,TRBJ1-2,many,-,TRBV24-1
CASSIAEPAEQFF,TGCGCCAGCTCTATAGCTGAACCGGCTGAGCAGTTCTTC,TRBJ2-1,many,-,TRBV5-1
CASSTRQGASEQYF,TGTGCCAGCAGTACCCGACAGGGGGCGAGCGAGCAGTACTTC,TRBJ2-7,many,TRBD1,TRBV6-5
CASSLTSGIPNEQFF,TGTGCCAGCAGTTTAACTAGCGGGATCCCCAATGAGCAGTTCTTC,TRBJ2-1,many,TRBD2,TRBV28
CATSDFQGHGELFF,TGTGCCACCAGTGATTTTCAGGGTCACGGGGAGCTGTTTTTT,TRBJ2-2,many,-,TRBV24-1
CASPAQMDSPLHF,TGTGCCAGCCCGGCCCAGATGGATTCACCCCTCCACTTT,TRBJ1-6,many,-,TRBV11-1
CASSPDSFHGYTF,TGTGCCAGCAGTCCTGACAGTTTTCATGGCTACACCTTC,TRBJ1-2,many,-,TRBV28
CATSREAGGPYNEQFF,TGTGCCACCTCCCGGGAGGCGGGGGGTCCCTACAATGAGCAGTTCTTC,TRBJ2-1,-,TRBD2,TRBV3-1
CASSLSGGAHTQYF,TGCGCCAGCAGCCTTAGCGGGGGGGCCCATACGCAGTATTTT,TRBJ2-3,-,TRBD2,TRBV5-1
CASSHFRCQVQHF,TGTGCCAGCAGCCACTTCCGCTGTCAAGTCCAGCATTTT,TRBJ1-5,many,-,TRBV14